This T cell receptor beta chain originates from a study of control samples from healthy donors and cancer patients. The table came from immunoSEQ multiplex PCR; TCRdb's copy has only in-frame clones and leaves some out. Of about 60,000 clones listed, roughly nine tenths are singletons. CDR3 size: 15 residues. Trimming took 4 bases from V and 1 from J; bases not matched to a gene: 5. Germline V gene lookup returns CDR1 SGHRS and CDR2 YFSETQ. Input material: PBMCs. The V gene is TRBV5-1, the J gene TRBJ1-1; 9 bases map to TRBD1. The sequence was obtained from a man aged 40-49 years with colorectal cancer. Written as DNA, the CDR3 is TGCGCCAGCAGCCAGGGGACAGGGCCGAACACTGAAGCTTTCTTT. This codes for CASSQGTGPNTEAFF.